This T cell receptor (beta chain) was captured in a study of T-cell reconstitution after alpha-beta-depleted transplantation in children. The TCRbeta library incorporated unique molecular identifiers. TCRdb re-called the PCR reads with MiXCR, one entry per CDR3 protein. The top ten hold around 2.2% of the sample, which has 490,000 or so distinct CDR3 sequences, roughly a tenth seen once. CDR1 is SGHNT, CDR2 YYREEE, per germline (reference sequence). Trimming cost V 1 base and J 5 bases, with 12 bases left between them. This CDR3 comprises 14 residues. Regarding the study as a whole: At the one-year point after transplant, T-cell counts and TCRbeta diversity were found to come mostly from T cells that had been newly produced. Roughly two months post-transplant, alpha-beta T cells reportedly originated from several hundred graft clones that had expanded.

This clonotype showed up many times. What it binds is unknown. The chain is built from TRBV5-4 and TRBJ2-5; D may correspond to TRBD1 or TRBD2 (5 bases each). The origin of this receptor is a child aged 2 to 9 with inherited bone marrow failure, due to receive a stem cell transplant. The starting material was PBMCs, obtained before TCRalphabeta/CD19-depleted stem cell transplant. CDR3 in amino acids: CASSLSGTGETQYF. The DNA of the CDR3 is TGTGCCAGCAGCTTGAGTGGGACGGGTGAGACCCAGTACTTC.